This is a list of T cell receptor beta chains from one sample in a study of T-cell reconstitution after alpha-beta-depleted transplantation in children. TCRdb passed the PCR reads through MiXCR, listing each CDR3 protein once. Among roughly 400,000 distinct CDR3 sequences listed, about 40% were seen once. Sequenced material: PBMCs, taken before TCRalphabeta/CD19-depleted stem cell transplant. The receptors come from a girl aged 2 to 9 with aplastic anemia, due to receive a stem cell transplant. The CDR3 runs from the conserved cysteine through the conserved F or W. Fields, in order: D gene, V gene, J gene, CDR3 protein. D genes are given only for firm matches.

d_gene: .; v_gene: TRBV29-1; j_gene: TRBJ1-2; CDR3aa: CSVLRGIGANYGYTF
d_gene: TRBD2; v_gene: TRBV6-2/TRBV6-3; j_gene: TRBJ2-3; CDR3aa: CASSYSPGLGYDTQYF
d_gene: .; v_gene: TRBV29-1; j_gene: TRBJ2-7; CDR3aa: CSVGHRSPPYEQYF
d_gene: .; v_gene: TRBV4-2; j_gene: TRBJ2-6; CDR3aa: CASSPNQGGSGANVLTF
d_gene: .; v_gene: TRBV20-1; j_gene: TRBJ2-5; CDR3aa: CTPEGVGVGETQYF
d_gene: .; v_gene: TRBV10-3; j_gene: TRBJ2-3; CDR3aa: CAISESSGRDTQYF
d_gene: .; v_gene: TRBV5-5; j_gene: TRBJ2-1; CDR3aa: CASSTEGEQFF
d_gene: .; v_gene: TRBV28; j_gene: TRBJ2-5; CDR3aa: CASSSYPSNRAGETQYF
d_gene: TRBD1; v_gene: TRBV7-2; j_gene: TRBJ2-7; CDR3aa: CASSRTGVMSSYEQYF
d_gene: .; v_gene: TRBV10-3; j_gene: TRBJ1-2; CDR3aa: CAISELLDGYTF
d_gene: .; v_gene: TRBV29-1; j_gene: TRBJ2-4; CDR3aa: CSGLMGRNIQYF
d_gene: .; v_gene: TRBV6-5; j_gene: TRBJ2-5; CDR3aa: CASSYVGKTQYF
d_gene: .; v_gene: TRBV7-2; j_gene: TRBJ2-7; CDR3aa: CASSLGGIGYEQYF
d_gene: .; v_gene: TRBV5-1; j_gene: TRBJ1-2; CDR3aa: CASSWDKSYGYTF
d_gene: .; v_gene: TRBV9; j_gene: TRBJ1-3; CDR3aa: CASSVLFSGNTIYF
d_gene: .; v_gene: TRBV20-1; j_gene: TRBJ2-1; CDR3aa: CSASPWSSYNEQFF
d_gene: .; v_gene: TRBV5-1; j_gene: TRBJ2-3; CDR3aa: CASKTSFSVGDTQYF
d_gene: .; v_gene: TRBV28; j_gene: TRBJ2-7; CDR3aa: CASSFLATGGSYEQYF
d_gene: TRBD1; v_gene: TRBV20-1; j_gene: TRBJ2-7; CDR3aa: CSAPELQGVGAYEQYF
d_gene: .; v_gene: TRBV7-9; j_gene: TRBJ2-5; CDR3aa: CASSLSLNSMNQETQYF
d_gene: .; v_gene: TRBV20-1; j_gene: TRBJ2-2; CDR3aa: CSAREPGDRPGELFF
d_gene: TRBD2; v_gene: TRBV5-1; j_gene: TRBJ2-1; CDR3aa: CASSLLAGVRNEQFF
d_gene: .; v_gene: TRBV11-2; j_gene: TRBJ2-5; CDR3aa: CASSLIEETQYF
d_gene: TRBD2; v_gene: TRBV3-1; j_gene: TRBJ2-2; CDR3aa: CASSHSAGAGELFF
d_gene: TRBD2; v_gene: TRBV20-1; j_gene: TRBJ2-3; CDR3aa: CSATPGLAETDTQYF
d_gene: .; v_gene: TRBV7-6; j_gene: TRBJ2-3; CDR3aa: CASSPTPQALDTQYF
d_gene: .; v_gene: TRBV11-2; j_gene: TRBJ1-1; CDR3aa: CASSPLTGGRDDTEAFF
d_gene: .; v_gene: TRBV11-2; j_gene: TRBJ2-5; CDR3aa: CASSQQRQFGETQYF
d_gene: TRBD2; v_gene: TRBV10-3; j_gene: TRBJ2-1; CDR3aa: CAISEALAGADEQFF
d_gene: TRBD1; v_gene: TRBV30; j_gene: TRBJ1-3; CDR3aa: CAWSGAGTGGASGNTIYF
d_gene: .; v_gene: TRBV7-6; j_gene: TRBJ2-7; CDR3aa: CASSLDPASYEQYF
d_gene: TRBD2; v_gene: TRBV9; j_gene: TRBJ2-7; CDR3aa: CASSVGSGSYEQYF
d_gene: TRBD1; v_gene: TRBV20-1; j_gene: TRBJ2-1; CDR3aa: CSATRTGPYNEQFF
d_gene: .; v_gene: TRBV4-1; j_gene: TRBJ2-7; CDR3aa: CASSQEGRGELSYEQYF
d_gene: .; v_gene: TRBV29-1; j_gene: TRBJ1-1; CDR3aa: CSVEPVGTEAFF
d_gene: .; v_gene: TRBV7-9; j_gene: TRBJ2-1; CDR3aa: CASSLAMRSSSYNEQFF
d_gene: TRBD1; v_gene: TRBV5-1; j_gene: TRBJ2-1; CDR3aa: CASSIRTGSLYNEQFF
d_gene: .; v_gene: TRBV9; j_gene: TRBJ1-3; CDR3aa: CASSPDGSPRNTIYF
d_gene: TRBD2; v_gene: TRBV5-1; j_gene: TRBJ2-7; CDR3aa: CASSTSLAAFTYEQYF
d_gene: .; v_gene: TRBV20-1; j_gene: TRBJ2-1; CDR3aa: CSATTWGYRINEQFF
d_gene: .; v_gene: TRBV5-1; j_gene: TRBJ2-5; CDR3aa: CASSADSQETQYF
d_gene: .; v_gene: TRBV9; j_gene: TRBJ2-1; CDR3aa: CASSLDSGTAGLGETNEQFF
d_gene: .; v_gene: TRBV5-6; j_gene: TRBJ2-4; CDR3aa: CASSLWGHLPAKNIQYF
d_gene: .; v_gene: TRBV5-1; j_gene: TRBJ1-1; CDR3aa: CASNLGMNTEAFF
d_gene: .; v_gene: TRBV28; j_gene: TRBJ1-5; CDR3aa: CASSLLQGGNQPQHF
d_gene: .; v_gene: TRBV19; j_gene: TRBJ1-5; CDR3aa: CASSISSFNQPQHF
d_gene: .; v_gene: TRBV12-3/TRBV12-4; j_gene: TRBJ2-2; CDR3aa: CASSFRKNTGELFF
d_gene: TRBD1; v_gene: TRBV12-3/TRBV12-4; j_gene: TRBJ2-7; CDR3aa: CASSRTGANYEQYF
d_gene: TRBD1; v_gene: TRBV9; j_gene: TRBJ1-1; CDR3aa: CASSLQDRGRAANTEAFF